This entry lists 15 T cell receptor beta chains sequenced from one sample in a study of T cells after yellow fever vaccination (dated by TCRdb to the late 2010s). The method was 5' RACE. Sequencing used an Illumina HiSeq 2500. The raw public data were reprocessed by TCRdb itself: fastp quality trimming at Q25, MiXCR clonotype calling, in-frame beta chains only. Each entry merges the rows of one CDR3 protein and shows their most common DNA and genes. The sample records roughly 300,000 distinct CDR3 sequences, less than 9.5% of which are singletons. The ten largest clonotypes hold 17% of the sample. The sample's treatment or condition label, decoded: live attenuated yellow fever vaccine strain. The sample was PBMCs, taken around 45 days after the first yellow fever vaccination. These receptors all stem from a man younger than 35 who received the YFV17D yellow fever vaccine.

The chain uses TRBV4-3 and TRBJ1-2; possible D gene TRBD1, 5 bases. Trimming took 1 base from V and 3 from J, leaving 15 bases between them. The CDR3 runs to 16 residues. The germline CDR1 and CDR2 sequences are LGHNA and YSLEER. This chain's CDR3 is CASSQAFGALDYGYTF. The CDR3, as DNA: TGCGCCAGCAGCCAAGCCTTTGGGGCTCTCGACTATGGCTACACCTTC.

This clonotype was counted ten times or more. This rearrangement joins TRBV7-2 to TRBJ2-3, with TRBD2 matching 13 bases. Germline loops: CDR1 SGHTA, CDR2 FQGNSA. The CDR3 is made up of 16 amino acids. Germline trimming cut 6 bases from V and 2 bases from J; bases unmatched to any gene: 5. The CDR3 DNA follows: TGTGCCAGCAGTCAAGGGACTAGCGGGGACACAGATACGCAGTATTTT. Amino acid sequence: CASSQGTSGDTDTQYF. Filled out from reference TRBV7-2 and TRBJ2-3, the complete variable domain reads GAGVSQSPSNKVTEKGKDVELRCDPISGHTALYWYRQSLGQGLEFLIYFQGNSAPDKSGLPSDRFSAERTGGSVSTLTIQRTQQEDSAVYLCASSQGTSGDTDTQYFGPGTRLTVL.

This chain uses TRBV12-3 or TRBV12-4 with TRBJ2-7; D might be TRBD2 (6 bases). The CDR3 extends over 14 amino acids. V shed 10 bases and J shed 6 bases, with 22 bases lying between them. This chain's CDR3 is CATPTVSGGLEQYV. CDR3 sequence (DNA): TGTGCCACGCCAACGGTCTCCGGGGGTCTCGAGCAGTACGTC.

The rearrangement links TRBV20-1 to TRBJ1-3; D unclear. V was pared by 0 bases and J by 3 bases, with 12 bases between. The germline CDR1 and CDR2 sequences are DFQATT and SNEGSKA (reference sequence). This CDR3 comprises 15 residues. In DNA, the CDR3 is TGCAGTGCTAGAGAGGGATCTTTATATGGAAACACCATATATTTT. This translates into CSAREGSLYGNTIYF.

This clonotype was detected a few times. V is TRBV27 and J is TRBJ1-1; no definite D call. CDR1 MNHEY and CDR2 SMNVEV come from the germline V gene (reference sequence). V was clipped by 2 bases and J by 1 base, with 8 bases between them. This CDR3 contains 14 residues. DNA of the CDR3: TGTGCCAGCAGTTTAGGGGTCAGGAACACTGAAGCTTTCTTT. This encodes CASSLGVRNTEAFF.

This clonotype was observed a few times. This chain connects TRBV7-9 to TRBJ1-2; 8 nucleotides agree with TRBD1. The CDR3 runs to 13 residues. Trimming cost V 3 bases and J 5 bases; bases outside gene matches: 2. Germline CDR1 is SEHNR and CDR2 is FQNEAQ (reference sequence). CDR3: CASSLTGAYGYTF. The DNA for the CDR3 is TGTGCCAGCAGCTTGACAGGGGCATATGGCTACACCTTC. Full variable domain (remainder filled in from reference TRBV7-9 and TRBJ1-2): DTGVSQNPRHKITKRGQNVTFRCDPISEHNRLYWYRQTLGQGPEFLTYFQNEAQLEKSRLLSDRFSAERPKGSFSTLEIQRTEQGDSAMYLCASSLTGAYGYTFGSGTRLTVV.

A remark on this clonotype: A read error may be the cause here, since a much bigger clone is one base away. This chain joins TRBV5-4 and TRBJ2-1; D ambiguous. Looked up from germline, CDR1 is SGHNT and CDR2 is YYREEE (reference sequence). V was trimmed by 2 bases and J by 5 bases, leaving 5 bases between them. The CDR3 spans 12 residues. CDR3 region: CASSFSDNEQFF. The CDR3 DNA sequence: TGTGCCAGCAGCTTCAGCGACAATGAGCAGTTCTTC.

This clonotype was seen a few times. The chain recombines TRBV4-3 with TRBJ1-2; D may be TRBD1 (5 bases). Germline lookup yields CDR1 LGHNA and CDR2 YSLEER. Trimming cost V 0 bases and J 2 bases, with 10 bases left between them. This CDR3 is 15 amino acids long. This CDR3 reads CASSQDWGRNYGYTF. The CDR3 nucleotides are TGCGCCAGCAGCCAAGATTGGGGCAGGAACTATGGCTACACCTTC.

This clonotype turned up a few times. This chain joins TRBV27 and TRBJ2-1; 8 bases line up with TRBD2. Germline CDR1 is MNHEY and CDR2 is SMNVEV (reference sequence). This CDR3 has 15 residues. With 1 base clipped from V and 5 bases from J, the junction kept 4 bases outside the gene matches. The CDR3 sequence is CASSLWGTRDNEQFF. The CDR3 DNA sequence: TGTGCCAGCAGTTTATGGGGGACTAGGGACAATGAGCAGTTCTTC.

This clonotype has more than one count but fewer than ten. The J gene is TRBJ1-4, the V gene TRBV3-1; no clear D gene. This CDR3 contains 11 residues. The ends were cut back, 7 bases at V and 6 bases at J, with 6 bases in the middle. The germline V gene encodes CDR1 LGHDT and CDR2 YNNKEL (reference sequence). CDR3 residues: CASKGDEKLFF. The CDR3, as DNA: TGTGCCAGCAAGGGTGATGAAAAACTGTTTTTT.

The V call is TRBV30, the J call TRBJ2-5, with 10 bases matching TRBD1. The CDR3 sequence is 13 residues long. With 5 bases clipped from V and 5 bases from J, the junction kept 5 bases outside the gene matches. Germline lookup yields CDR1 GTSNPN and CDR2 SVGIG (reference sequence). This CDR3 is CAWDRGLLETQYF. The CDR3 nucleotides are TGTGCCTGGGACAGGGGGCTCTTGGAGACCCAGTACTTC.

This chain uses TRBV28 with TRBJ2-3, with TRBD1 as a possible D gene (5 bases). Trimming left V 6 bases short and J 4 bases short, with 8 bases between. The CDR3 contains 12 residues. The germline V gene has CDR1 MDHEN and CDR2 SYDVKM. As DNA, the CDR3 is TGTGCCAGCAGAGCAGGGCCAGATACGCAGTATTTT. It yields the protein CASRAGPDTQYF.

The V call is TRBV5-6, the J call TRBJ1-2, with 10 positions matching TRBD1. This CDR3 has 15 residues. Looked up from germline, CDR1 is SGHDT and CDR2 is YYEEEE. The ends lost 0 bases at V and 4 bases at J; junction bases unmatched: 3. The CDR3 region is CASSLEGQGVYGYTF. The CDR3 coding sequence is TGTGCCAGCAGCTTGGAAGGACAGGGGGTCTATGGCTACACCTTC. The complete variable domain, with remaining parts taken from reference TRBV5-6 and TRBJ1-2, reads DAGVTQSPTHLIKTRGQQVTLRCSPKSGHDTVSWYQQALGQGPQFIFQYYEEEERQRGNFPDRFSGHQFPNYSSELNVNALLLGDSALYLCASSLEGQGVYGYTFGSGTRLTVV.

This clonotype was picked up a small number of times. The rearrangement joins TRBV7-3 to TRBJ2-1, with 8 bases identical to TRBD2. V was clipped by 5 bases and J by 4 bases; unmatched bases: 16. CDR3 size: 18 residues. In germline, CDR1 is SGHTA, CDR2 FQGTGA. The CDR3 protein is CASSPHREGEWTYNEQFF. The CDR3 DNA reads TGTGCCAGCAGCCCCCACCGGGAGGGGGAATGGACTTACAATGAGCAGTTCTTC.

This clonotype was observed a handful of times. The chain uses TRBV5-1 and TRBJ2-1, with TRBD1 matching over 7 bases. This CDR3 is built from 16 residues. Unmatched junction bases numbered 11, after V lost 4 bases and J lost 4 bases. Per germline, CDR1 SGHRS and CDR2 YFSETQ. CDR3 region: CASSPLDRLWYNEQFF. CDR3 coding DNA: TGCGCCAGCAGCCCGTTGGACAGGCTCTGGTACAATGAGCAGTTCTTC.